This TCR beta chain was sequenced during a study of T cells after yellow fever vaccination. Notes on the study in general: Post-booster reappearance was seen for most primary-vaccination clones (just under 97% CD4, 75% to 90% CD8). Repertoires sorted by FACS could include abundant clonotypes that are contaminants from the bulk population.

TCR cDNA was made by 5'RACE template switching, adding a universal primer site and UMIs. In TCRdb, the 5' RACE reads were re-called with MiXCR into one record per CDR3 protein. The sample holds roughly 150,000 distinct CDR3 sequences; under 8% are singletons and the top ten take about 0.61%. The sample holds many counts of this clonotype. Its antigen is still unknown. The sequence derives from a man under 40 who received the YFV17D yellow fever vaccine. The sequenced sample was CD4+ T cells sorted from PBMCs, obtained 10 days after the yellow fever booster vaccination.

In DNA form, the CDR3 reads TGTGCCAGCAGCTCCGGCGGACCTTGGAGCAATCAGCCCCAGCATTTT. This codes for CASSSGGPWSNQPQHF. The chain joins TRBV7-9 to TRBJ1-5; D is undetermined. Germline loops: CDR1 SEHNR, CDR2 FQNEAQ (reference sequence). The CDR3 loop spans 16 amino acids. Trimming pared 4 bases from V and 1 base from J, leaving 14 bases between.